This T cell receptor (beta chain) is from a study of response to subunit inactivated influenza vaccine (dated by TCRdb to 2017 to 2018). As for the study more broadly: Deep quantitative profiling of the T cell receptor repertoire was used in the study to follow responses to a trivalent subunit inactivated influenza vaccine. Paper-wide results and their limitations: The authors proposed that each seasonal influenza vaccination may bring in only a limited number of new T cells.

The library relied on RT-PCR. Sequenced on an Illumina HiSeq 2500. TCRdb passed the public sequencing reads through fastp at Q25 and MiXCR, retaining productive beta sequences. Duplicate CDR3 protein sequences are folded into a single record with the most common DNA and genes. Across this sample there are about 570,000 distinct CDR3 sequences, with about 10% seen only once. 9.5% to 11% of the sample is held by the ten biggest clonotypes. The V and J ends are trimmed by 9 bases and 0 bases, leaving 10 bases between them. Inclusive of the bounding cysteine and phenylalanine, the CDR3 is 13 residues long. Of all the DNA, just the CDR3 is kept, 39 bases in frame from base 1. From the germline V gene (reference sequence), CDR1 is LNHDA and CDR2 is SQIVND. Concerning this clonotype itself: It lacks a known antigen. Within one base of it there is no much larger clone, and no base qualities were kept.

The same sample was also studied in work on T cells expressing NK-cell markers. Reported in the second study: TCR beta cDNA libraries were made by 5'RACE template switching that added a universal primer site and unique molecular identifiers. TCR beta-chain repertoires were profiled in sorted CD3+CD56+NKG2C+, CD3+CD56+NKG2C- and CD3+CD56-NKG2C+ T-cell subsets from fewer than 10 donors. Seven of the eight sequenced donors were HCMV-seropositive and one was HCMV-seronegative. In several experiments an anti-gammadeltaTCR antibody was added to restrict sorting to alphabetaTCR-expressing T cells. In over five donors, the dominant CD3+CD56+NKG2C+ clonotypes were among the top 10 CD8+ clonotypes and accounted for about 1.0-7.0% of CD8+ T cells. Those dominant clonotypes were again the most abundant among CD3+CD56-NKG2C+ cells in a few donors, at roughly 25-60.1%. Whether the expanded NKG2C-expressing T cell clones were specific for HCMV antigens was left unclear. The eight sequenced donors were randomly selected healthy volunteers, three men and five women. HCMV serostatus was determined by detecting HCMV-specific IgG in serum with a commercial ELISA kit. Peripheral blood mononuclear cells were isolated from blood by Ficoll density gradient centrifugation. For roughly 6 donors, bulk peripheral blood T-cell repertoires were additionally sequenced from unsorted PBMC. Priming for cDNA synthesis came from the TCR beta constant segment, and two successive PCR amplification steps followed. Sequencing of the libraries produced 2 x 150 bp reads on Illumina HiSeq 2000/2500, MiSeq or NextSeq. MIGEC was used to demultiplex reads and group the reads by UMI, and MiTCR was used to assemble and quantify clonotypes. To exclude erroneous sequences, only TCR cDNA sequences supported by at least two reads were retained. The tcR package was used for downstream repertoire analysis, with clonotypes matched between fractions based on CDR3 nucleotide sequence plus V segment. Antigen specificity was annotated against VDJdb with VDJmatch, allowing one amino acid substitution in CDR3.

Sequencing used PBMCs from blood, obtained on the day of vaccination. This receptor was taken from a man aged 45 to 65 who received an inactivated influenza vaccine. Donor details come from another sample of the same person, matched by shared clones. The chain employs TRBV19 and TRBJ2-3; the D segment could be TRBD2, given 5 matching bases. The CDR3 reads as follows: CASNEGSTDTQYF. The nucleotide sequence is TGTGCCAGCAATGAGGGTAGCACAGATACGCAGTATTTT.